This TCR beta chain is from a study of blood T cell repertoires in COVID-19. Study details: Sample material is recorded as cDNA or gDNA derived from T cells, B-cell-depleted T cells, or PBMCs.

The J segment lost 3 bases and the V segment lost 0 bases, leaving 8 bases of the junction unmatched. The length of the CDR3 is 17 residues. CDR1 and CDR2 from the germline V gene are LGHNT and FRNRAP. In the original workflow: Using reference gene primer amplification, nucleated cell counts were estimated. Produced via immunoSEQ multiplex PCR; TCRdb's table is partial and in-frame only. The V and J calls and the clone size are those of that table, but D and trimming were determined from the DNA. In the table there are about 250,000 clones, 85% to 90% of which are singletons. Participants' reported clinical history set cohort assignment. Two consecutive negative NP/OP PCR tests, clearance, or resolved symptoms defined Cohort 3 recovery.

The source material was PBMCs or T cells enriched from blood (not recorded which). The TCR originated in a man aged 40-55 years who had recovered from COVID-19. The chain links TRBV12-5 to TRBJ2-1; TRBD1 matches at 7 bases. Here the CDR3 reads CASGLVLGRGSYNEQFF. CDR3 DNA sequence: TGTGCTAGTGGTTTGGTCCTCGGCAGGGGGAGCTACAATGAGCAGTTCTTC.